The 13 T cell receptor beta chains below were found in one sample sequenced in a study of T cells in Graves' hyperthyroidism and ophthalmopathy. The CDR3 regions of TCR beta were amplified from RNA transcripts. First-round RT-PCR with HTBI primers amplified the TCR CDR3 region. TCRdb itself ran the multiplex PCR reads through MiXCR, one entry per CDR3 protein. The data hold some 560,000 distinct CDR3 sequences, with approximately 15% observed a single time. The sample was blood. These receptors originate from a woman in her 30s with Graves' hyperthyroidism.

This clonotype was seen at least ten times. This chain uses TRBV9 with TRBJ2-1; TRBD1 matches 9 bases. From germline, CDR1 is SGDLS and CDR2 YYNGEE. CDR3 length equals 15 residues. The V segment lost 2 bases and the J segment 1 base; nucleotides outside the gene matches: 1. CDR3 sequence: CASSVGTGSYNEQFF. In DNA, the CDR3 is TGTGCCAGCAGCGTTGGGACAGGGTCCTACAATGAGCAGTTCTTC.

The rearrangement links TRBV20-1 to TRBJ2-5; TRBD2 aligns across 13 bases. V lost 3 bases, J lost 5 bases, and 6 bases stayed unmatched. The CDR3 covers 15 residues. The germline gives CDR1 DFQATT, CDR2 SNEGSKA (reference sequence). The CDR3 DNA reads TGCAGTGCTAGCGGGACTAGCGGGGCGGGGGAGACCCAGTACTTC. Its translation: CSASGTSGAGETQYF.

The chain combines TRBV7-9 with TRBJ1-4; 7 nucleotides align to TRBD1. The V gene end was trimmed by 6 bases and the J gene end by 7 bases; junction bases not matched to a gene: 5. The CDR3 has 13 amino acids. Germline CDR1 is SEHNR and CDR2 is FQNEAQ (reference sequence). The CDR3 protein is CASRPGQSEKLFF. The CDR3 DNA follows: TGTGCCAGCAGGCCGGGACAGAGTGAAAAACTGTTTTTT.

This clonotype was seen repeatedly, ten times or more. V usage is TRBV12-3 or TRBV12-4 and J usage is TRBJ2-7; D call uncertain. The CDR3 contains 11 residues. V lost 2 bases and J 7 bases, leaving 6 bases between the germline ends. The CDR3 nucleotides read TGTGCCAGCAGTTTAAGGCAGGAGCAGTACTTC. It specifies CASSLRQEQYF.

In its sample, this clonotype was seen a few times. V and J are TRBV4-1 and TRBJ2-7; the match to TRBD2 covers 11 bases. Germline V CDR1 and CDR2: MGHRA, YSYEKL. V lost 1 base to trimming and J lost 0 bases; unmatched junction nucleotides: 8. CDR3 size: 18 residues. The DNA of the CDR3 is TGCGCCAGCAGCCAAGGGACTAGCGGGCTCTCCGGCTCCTACGAGCAGTACTTC. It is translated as CASSQGTSGLSGSYEQYF.

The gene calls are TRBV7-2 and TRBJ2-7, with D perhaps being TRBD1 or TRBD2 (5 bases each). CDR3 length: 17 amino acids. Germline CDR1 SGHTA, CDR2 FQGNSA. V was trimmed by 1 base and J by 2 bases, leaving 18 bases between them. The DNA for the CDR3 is TGTGCCAGCAGCTTAGGCCAGCACACCGGGGACCCCTACGAGCAGTACTTC. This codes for CASSLGQHTGDPYEQYF. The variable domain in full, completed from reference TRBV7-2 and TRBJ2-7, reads GAGVSQSPSNKVTEKGKDVELRCDPISGHTALYWYRQSLGQGLEFLIYFQGNSAPDKSGLPSDRFSAERTGGSVSTLTIQRTQQEDSAVYLCASSLGQHTGDPYEQYFGPGTRLTVT.

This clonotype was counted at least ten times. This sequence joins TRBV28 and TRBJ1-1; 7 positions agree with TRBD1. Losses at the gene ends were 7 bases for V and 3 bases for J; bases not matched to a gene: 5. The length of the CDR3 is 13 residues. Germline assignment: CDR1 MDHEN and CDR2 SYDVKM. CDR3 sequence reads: CASKDRPYTEAFF. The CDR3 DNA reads TGTGCCAGCAAGGACAGGCCGTACACTGAAGCTTTCTTT.

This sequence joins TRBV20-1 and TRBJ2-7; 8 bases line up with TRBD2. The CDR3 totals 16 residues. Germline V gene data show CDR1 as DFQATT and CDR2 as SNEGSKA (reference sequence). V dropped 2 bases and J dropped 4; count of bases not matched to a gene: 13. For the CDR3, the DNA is TGCAGTGCTAGAAAAAAAGGGCGGGAGGTAAAGTACGAGCAGTACTTC. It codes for CSARKKGREVKYEQYF.

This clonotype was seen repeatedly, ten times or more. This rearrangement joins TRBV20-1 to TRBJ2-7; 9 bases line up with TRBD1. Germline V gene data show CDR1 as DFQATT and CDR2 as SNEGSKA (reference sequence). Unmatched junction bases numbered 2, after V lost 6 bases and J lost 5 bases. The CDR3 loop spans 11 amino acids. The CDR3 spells CSARTGDEQYF. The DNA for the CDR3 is TGCAGTGCCAGGACAGGGGACGAGCAGTACTTC.

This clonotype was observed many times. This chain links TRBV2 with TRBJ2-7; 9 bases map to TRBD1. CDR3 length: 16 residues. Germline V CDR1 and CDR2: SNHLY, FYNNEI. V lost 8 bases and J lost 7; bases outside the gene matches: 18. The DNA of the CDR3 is TGTGCCAGCGACGGGAAACGGGACAGGGCCATCGAGGAGCAGTACTTC. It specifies CASDGKRDRAIEEQYF.

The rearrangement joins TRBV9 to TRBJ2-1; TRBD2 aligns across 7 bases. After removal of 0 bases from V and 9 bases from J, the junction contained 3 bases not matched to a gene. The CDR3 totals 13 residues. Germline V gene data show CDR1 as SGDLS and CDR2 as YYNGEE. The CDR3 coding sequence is TGTGCCAGCAGCGTAGGGGGGGGGAGTGAGCAGTTCTTC. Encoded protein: CASSVGGGSEQFF.

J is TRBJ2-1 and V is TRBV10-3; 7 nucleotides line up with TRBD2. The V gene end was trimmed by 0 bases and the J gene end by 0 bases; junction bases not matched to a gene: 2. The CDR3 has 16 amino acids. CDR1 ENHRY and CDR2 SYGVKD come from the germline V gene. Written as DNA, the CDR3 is TGTGCCATCAGTGAGTCGGGGGGGGTCTCCTACAATGAGCAGTTCTTC. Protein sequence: CAISESGGVSYNEQFF.

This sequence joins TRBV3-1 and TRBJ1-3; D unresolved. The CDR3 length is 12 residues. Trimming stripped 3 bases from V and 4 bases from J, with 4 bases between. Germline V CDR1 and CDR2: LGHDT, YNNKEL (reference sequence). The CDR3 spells CASSQYGNTIYF. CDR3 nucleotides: TGTGCCAGCAGCCAGTACGGAAACACCATATATTTT.